Presented here are 3 T cell receptor beta chains from one specimen sequenced in a study of T cell changes during pregnancy in multiple sclerosis. Method: immunoSEQ multiplex PCR; TCRdb's copy keeps in-frame clones and lacks some. The table has 30,000 to 45,000 clones, 70% to 90% seen once. The sequencing used CD8+ T cells from peripheral blood mononuclear cells, collected in the third trimester of pregnancy. These receptors were collected from a female donor with multiple sclerosis, enrolled in a pregnancy study.

The chain has TRBV7-3 and TRBJ2-7; a possible D gene is TRBD2 (5 bases). The CDR3 spans 13 residues. Per the germline V gene, CDR1 is SGHTA and CDR2 is FQGTGA. Trimming left V 2 bases short and J 4 bases short, with 9 bases between. The DNA for the CDR3 is TGTGCCAGCAGCTTAGTCCCGGGGTACGAGCAGTACTTC. As protein: CASSLVPGYEQYF.

The chain recombines TRBV11-2 with TRBJ2-5; D is perhaps TRBD1 (5 bases). CDR3 length equals 14 residues. V was cut by 4 bases and J by 1 base, with 10 bases left in between. CDR1 is SGHAT and CDR2 is FQNNGV in the germline V gene. The CDR3 loop reads CASSSGYSQETQYF. For the CDR3, the DNA is TGTGCCAGCAGCTCAGGGTACAGCCAAGAGACCCAGTACTTC.

The chain has TRBV9 and TRBJ2-7; 11 nucleotides align to TRBD2. With V trimmed by 0 bases and J by 6 bases, 8 bases remained unmatched. The CDR3 loop spans 16 amino acids. In germline, CDR1 is SGDLS, CDR2 YYNGEE. CDR3 sequence reads: CASSVVASGGIGEQYF. CDR3 nucleotides: TGTGCCAGCAGCGTAGTGGCTAGCGGGGGGATCGGCGAGCAGTACTTC.